This is a list of T cell receptor beta chains from one sample in a study of T-cell reconstitution after alpha-beta-depleted transplantation in children. MiXCR, applied by TCRdb to the PCR reads, yields one record per CDR3 protein. There are some 300,000 distinct CDR3 sequences in the sample; nearly 8% occur only once, and about 8.2% lies in the top ten. Sequenced here: peripheral blood, sampled 360 days after TCRalphabeta/CD19-depleted stem cell transplant. Every receptor here comes from a female patient aged 2-15 years who had a stem cell transplant for Fanconi anemia, so the T cells may come from the graft donor. Each CDR3 is given with its conserved first and last residue. D genes are given only for firm matches. Where a row states a size, it is once, few, many or the class of an expanded clone; other rows omit it.

V gene,J gene,clone size,D gene,CDR3 protein,CDR3 DNA
TRBV5-1,TRBJ2-3,few,TRBD2,CASSLVAGGTSDSSDTQYF,TGCGCCAGCAGCTTGGTGGCCGGGGGGACTAGCGATAGTTCAGATACGCAGTATTTT
TRBV2,TRBJ1-6,few,TRBD1,CARSRDRDSPLHF,TGTGCCAGGTCCCGGGACAGGGACTCACCCCTCCACTTT
TRBV15,TRBJ1-1,many,TRBD1,CATTKQGARTEAFF,TGTGCCACCACCAAACAGGGGGCGCGTACTGAAGCTTTCTTT
TRBV12-3/TRBV12-4,TRBJ2-2,-,-,CASSWAVNPPNTGELFF,TGTGCCAGCAGTTGGGCCGTAAATCCCCCGAACACCGGGGAGCTGTTTTTT
TRBV7-6,TRBJ2-1,-,-,CASSLSPRGRNEQFF,TGTGCCAGCAGCTTATCCCCCCGGGGCCGTAATGAGCAGTTCTTC
TRBV20-1,TRBJ2-7,many,TRBD2,CSARTSGYEQYF,TGCAGTGCGAGGACTAGCGGGTACGAGCAGTACTTC
TRBV5-1,TRBJ1-6,many,-,CASSLEGQGGSPLHF,TGCGCCAGCAGCTTGGAGGGGCAGGGTGGCTCACCCCTCCACTTT
TRBV4-2,TRBJ2-7,many,TRBD2,CASSQDGLAGEYEQYF,TGTGCCAGCAGCCAAGATGGACTAGCGGGGGAGTACGAGCAGTACTTC
TRBV20-1,TRBJ2-3,many,-,CSARVRGSTDTQYF,TGCAGTGCTAGGGTCAGGGGCAGCACAGATACGCAGTATTTT
TRBV6-1,TRBJ1-1,few,-,CASWGHLNTEAFF,TGTGCCAGCTGGGGGCACCTGAACACTGAAGCTTTCTTT
TRBV12-3/TRBV12-4,TRBJ1-5,many,-,CASSFQMDSPNQPQHF,TGTGCCAGCAGTTTTCAAATGGACAGTCCTAATCAGCCCCAGCATTTT
TRBV27,TRBJ2-2,many,-,CASIPRGYTGELFF,TGTGCCAGCATCCCCCGGGGGTACACCGGGGAGCTGTTTTTT
TRBV2,TRBJ1-1,few,-,CASSENGILNTEAFF,TGTGCCAGCAGTGAAAATGGGATTCTGAACACTGAAGCTTTCTTT
TRBV27,TRBJ2-5,few,-,CASTALPTRDIWETQYF,TGTGCCAGCACGGCTTTGCCTACCCGGGACATTTGGGAGACCCAGTACTTC
TRBV11-2,TRBJ1-5,-,-,CASSLDPYQPQHF,TGTGCCAGCAGCTTAGATCCTTATCAGCCCCAGCATTTT
TRBV20-1,TRBJ2-5,few,-,CSASWGDRETQYF,TGCAGTGCTAGTTGGGGGGATAGAGAGACCCAGTACTTC
TRBV15,TRBJ2-2,many,TRBD1,CATSSGTGGTGELFF,TGTGCCACCAGCAGCGGAACAGGGGGCACCGGGGAGCTGTTTTTT
TRBV5-5,TRBJ1-5,few,-,CASSGGIRRLNQPQHF,TGTGCCAGCAGCGGCGGGATCAGACGTCTCAATCAGCCCCAGCATTTT
TRBV20-1,TRBJ2-5,many,-,CSARGGTVGETQYF,TGCAGTGCTAGGGGCGGGACAGTCGGGGAGACCCAGTACTTC
TRBV10-1,TRBJ2-3,many,-,CASRSGEGAATQYF,TGCGCCAGCAGGTCGGGGGAAGGGGCCGCGACGCAGTATTTT
TRBV5-1,TRBJ1-1,many,-,CASKSIGRTEAFF,TGCGCCAGCAAAAGCATAGGAAGGACTGAAGCTTTCTTT
TRBV27,TRBJ2-3,many,TRBD2,CASSSTRTSDTTDTQYF,TGTGCCAGCAGTTCAACTCGGACTAGCGATACCACAGATACGCAGTATTTT
TRBV20-1,TRBJ1-1,few,TRBD1,CSARWTGGRNTEAFF,TGCAGTGCCCGGTGGACAGGGGGCAGGAACACTGAAGCTTTCTTT
TRBV5-1,TRBJ2-5,-,-,CASRRLERETQYF,TGCGCCAGCCGCAGACTCGAAAGGGAGACCCAGTACTTC